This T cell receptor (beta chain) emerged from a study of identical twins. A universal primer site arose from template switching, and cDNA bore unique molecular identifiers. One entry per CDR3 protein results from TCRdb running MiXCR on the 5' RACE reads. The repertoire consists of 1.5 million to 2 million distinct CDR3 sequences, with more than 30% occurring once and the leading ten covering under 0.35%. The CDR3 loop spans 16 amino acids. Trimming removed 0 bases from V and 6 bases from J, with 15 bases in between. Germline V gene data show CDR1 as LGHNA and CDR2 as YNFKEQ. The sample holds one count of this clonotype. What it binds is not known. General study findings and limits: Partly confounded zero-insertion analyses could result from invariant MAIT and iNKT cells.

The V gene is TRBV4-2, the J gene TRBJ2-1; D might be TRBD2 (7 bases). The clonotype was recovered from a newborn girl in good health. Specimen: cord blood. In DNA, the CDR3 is TGTGCCAGCAGCCAAGATCCGGGGGGCCCGCTCAATGAGCAGTTCTTC. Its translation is CASSQDPGGPLNEQFF.